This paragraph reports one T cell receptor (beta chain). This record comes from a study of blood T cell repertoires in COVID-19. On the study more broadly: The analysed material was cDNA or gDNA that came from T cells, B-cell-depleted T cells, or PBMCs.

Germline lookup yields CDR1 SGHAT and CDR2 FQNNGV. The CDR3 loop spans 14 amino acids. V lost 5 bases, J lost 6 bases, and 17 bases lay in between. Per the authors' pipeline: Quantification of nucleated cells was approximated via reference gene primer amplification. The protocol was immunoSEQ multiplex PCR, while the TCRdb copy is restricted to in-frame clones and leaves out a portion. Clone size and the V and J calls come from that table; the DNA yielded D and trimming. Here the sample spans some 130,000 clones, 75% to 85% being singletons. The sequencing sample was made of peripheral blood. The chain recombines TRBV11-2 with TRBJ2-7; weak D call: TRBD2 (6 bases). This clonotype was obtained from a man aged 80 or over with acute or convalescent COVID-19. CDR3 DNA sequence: TGTGCCAGCAGCCCCCCGGGGGATTTGGGCGAGCAGTACTTC. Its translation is CASSPPGDLGEQYF.